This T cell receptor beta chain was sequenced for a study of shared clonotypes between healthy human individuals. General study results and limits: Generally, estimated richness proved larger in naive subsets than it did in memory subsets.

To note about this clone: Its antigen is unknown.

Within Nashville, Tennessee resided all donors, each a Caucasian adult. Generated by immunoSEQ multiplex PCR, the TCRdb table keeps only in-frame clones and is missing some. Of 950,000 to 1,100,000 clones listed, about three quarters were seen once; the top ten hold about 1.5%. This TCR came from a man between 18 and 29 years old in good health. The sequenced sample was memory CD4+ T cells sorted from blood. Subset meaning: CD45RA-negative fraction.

Here the CDR3 reads CASSMRQGAEYGYTF. The CDR3 nucleotides read TGTGCCAGTAGTATGCGGCAGGGGGCGGAGTATGGCTACACCTTC. The chain joins TRBV19 to TRBJ1-2; TRBD1 matches at 8 bases. V gave up 3 bases and J gave up 5 bases; unmatched junction bases: 8. The V gene's germline CDR1 is LNHDA and CDR2 SQIVND (reference sequence). This CDR3 comprises 15 residues. The full variable domain, its missing parts supplied by reference TRBV19 and TRBJ1-2, is DGGITQSPKYLFRKEGQNVTLSCEQNLNHDAMYWYRQDPGQGLRLIYYSQIVNDFQKGDIAEGYSVSREKKESFPLTVTSAQKNPTAFYLCASSMRQGAEYGYTFGSGTRLTVV.